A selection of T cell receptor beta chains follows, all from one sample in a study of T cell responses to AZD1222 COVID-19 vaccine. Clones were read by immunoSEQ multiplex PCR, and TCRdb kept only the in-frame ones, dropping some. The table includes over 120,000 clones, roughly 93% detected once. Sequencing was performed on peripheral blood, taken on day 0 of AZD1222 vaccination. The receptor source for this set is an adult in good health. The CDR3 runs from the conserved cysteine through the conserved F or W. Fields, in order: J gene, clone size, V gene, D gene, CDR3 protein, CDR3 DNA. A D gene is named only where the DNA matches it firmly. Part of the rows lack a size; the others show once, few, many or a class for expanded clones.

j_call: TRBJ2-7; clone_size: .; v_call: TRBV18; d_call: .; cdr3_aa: CASSPPLGTGEQYF; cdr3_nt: TGTGCCAGCTCACCACCATTGGGGACTGGCGAGCAGTACTTC
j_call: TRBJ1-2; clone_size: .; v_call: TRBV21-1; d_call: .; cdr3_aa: CASSKVTECVYTF; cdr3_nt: TGTGCCAGCAGCAAGGTCACAGAATGCGTCTACACCTTC
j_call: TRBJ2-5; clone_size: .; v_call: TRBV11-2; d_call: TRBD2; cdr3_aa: CASSPLAGETQYF; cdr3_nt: TGTGCCAGCAGCCCTCTAGCGGGGGAGACCCAGTACTTC
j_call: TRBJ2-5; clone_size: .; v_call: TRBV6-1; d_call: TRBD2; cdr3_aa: CASTDPGTSGEETQYF; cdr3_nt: TGTGCCAGCACTGACCCCGGGACTAGCGGGGAGGAGACCCAGTACTTC
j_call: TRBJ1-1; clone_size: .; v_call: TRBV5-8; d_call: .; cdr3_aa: CASSLSTRDVGF; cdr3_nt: TGTGCCAGCAGCTTAAGTACCAGGGACGTGGGCTTT
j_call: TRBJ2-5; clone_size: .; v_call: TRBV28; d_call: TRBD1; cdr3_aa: CASRPQGKGETQYF; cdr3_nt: TGTGCCAGCAGGCCACAGGGGAAGGGAGAGACCCAGTACTTC
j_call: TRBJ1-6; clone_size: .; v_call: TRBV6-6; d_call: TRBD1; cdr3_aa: CASRRDRDSPLHF; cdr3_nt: TGTGCCAGCAGGAGGGACAGGGATTCACCCCTCCACTTT
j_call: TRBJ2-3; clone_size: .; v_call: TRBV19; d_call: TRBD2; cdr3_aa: CASSILAGEVGTDTQYF; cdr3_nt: TGTGCCAGTAGTATTCTAGCGGGAGAGGTCGGCACAGATACGCAGTATTTT
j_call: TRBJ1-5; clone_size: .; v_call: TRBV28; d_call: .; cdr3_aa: CASSSPMDGFSNQPQHF; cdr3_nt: TGTGCCAGCAGTTCACCCATGGACGGATTTAGCAATCAGCCCCAGCATTTT
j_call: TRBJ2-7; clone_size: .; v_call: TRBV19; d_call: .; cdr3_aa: CASSIVGRTYEQYF; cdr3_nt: TGTGCCAGTAGTATAGTTGGACGGACTTACGAGCAGTACTTC
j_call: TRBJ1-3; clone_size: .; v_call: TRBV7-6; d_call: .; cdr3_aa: CASSIRPGRHGNTIYF; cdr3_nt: TGTGCCAGCAGCATTAGGCCCGGAAGACATGGAAACACCATATATTTT
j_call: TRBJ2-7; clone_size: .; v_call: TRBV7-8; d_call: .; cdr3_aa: CASSIVDRTYEQYF; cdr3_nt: TGTGCCAGCAGCATAGTCGACAGAACCTACGAGCAGTACTTC
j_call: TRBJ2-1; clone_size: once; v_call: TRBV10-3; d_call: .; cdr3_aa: CAIRAQGPYNEQFF; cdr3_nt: TGTGCCATCAGAGCACAGGGCCCCTACAATGAGCAGTTCTTC
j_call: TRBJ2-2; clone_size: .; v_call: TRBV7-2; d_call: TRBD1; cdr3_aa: CASSLAPGGLGELFF; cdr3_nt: TGTGCCAGCAGCTTAGCCCCAGGGGGTTTGGGGGAGCTGTTTTTT
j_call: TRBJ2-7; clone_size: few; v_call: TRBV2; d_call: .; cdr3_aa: CASSEGGRGYEQYF; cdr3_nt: TGTGCCAGCAGTGAAGGTGGACGGGGATACGAGCAGTACTTC
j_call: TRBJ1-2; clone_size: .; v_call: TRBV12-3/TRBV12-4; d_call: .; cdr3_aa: CASSEGSGYTF; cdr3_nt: TGTGCCAGCAGCGAAGGGTCCGGCTACACCTTC
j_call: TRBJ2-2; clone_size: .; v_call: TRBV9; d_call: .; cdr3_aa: CASSVVQNTGELFF; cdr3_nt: TGTGCCAGCAGCGTAGTACAGAACACCGGGGAGCTGTTTTTT
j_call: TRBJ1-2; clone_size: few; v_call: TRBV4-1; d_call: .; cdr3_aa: CASSQAAPVNGYTF; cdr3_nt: TGCGCCAGCAGCCAAGCGGCTCCAGTAAATGGCTACACCTTC
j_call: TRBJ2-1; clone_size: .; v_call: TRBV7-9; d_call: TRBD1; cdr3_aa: CASSFRQDRVGEQFF; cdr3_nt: TGTGCCAGCAGCTTCCGACAAGACAGGGTGGGTGAGCAGTTCTTC
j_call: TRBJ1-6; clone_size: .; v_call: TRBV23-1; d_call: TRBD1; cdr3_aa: CASSHITGVSGFGSPLHF; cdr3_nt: TGCGCCAGCAGTCACATTACAGGGGTATCGGGTTTTGGTTCACCCCTCCACTTT
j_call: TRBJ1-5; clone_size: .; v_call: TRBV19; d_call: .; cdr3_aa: CASSSQTGASNQPQHF; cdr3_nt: TGTGCCAGTAGTTCCCAAACTGGAGCTAGCAATCAGCCCCAGCATTTT
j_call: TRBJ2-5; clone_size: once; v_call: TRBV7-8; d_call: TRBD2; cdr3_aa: CASSLLFLAGGPVPRETQYF; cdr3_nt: TGTGCCAGCAGCTTATTGTTCCTAGCGGGAGGGCCGGTTCCACGTGAGACCCAGTACTTC
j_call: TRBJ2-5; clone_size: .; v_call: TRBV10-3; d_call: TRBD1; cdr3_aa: CAISARDSEQETQYF; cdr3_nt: TGTGCCATCAGTGCTAGGGACAGCGAGCAAGAGACCCAGTACTTC
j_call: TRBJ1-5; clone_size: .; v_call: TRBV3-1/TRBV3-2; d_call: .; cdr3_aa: CASSLGYRPGPQHF; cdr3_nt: TGTGCCAGCAGCCTGGGGTACAGGCCAGGACCCCAGCATTTT
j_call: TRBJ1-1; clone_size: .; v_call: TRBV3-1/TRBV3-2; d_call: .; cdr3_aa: CASSKGVNTEAFF; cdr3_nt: TGTGCCAGCAGTAAGGGGGTGAACACTGAAGCTTTCTTT
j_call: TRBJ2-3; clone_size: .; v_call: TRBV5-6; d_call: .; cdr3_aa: CASSEGGFTDTQYF; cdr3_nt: TGTGCCAGCAGCGAAGGGGGGTTCACAGATACGCAGTATTTT
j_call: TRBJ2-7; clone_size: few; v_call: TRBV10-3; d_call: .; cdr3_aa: CAISESPEGYEQYF; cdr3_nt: TGTGCCATCAGTGAGTCCCCCGAGGGCTACGAGCAGTACTTC
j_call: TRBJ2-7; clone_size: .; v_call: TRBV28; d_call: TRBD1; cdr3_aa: CASSLRIRGRDEQYF; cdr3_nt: TGTGCCAGCAGTTTACGTATCAGGGGGCGGGACGAGCAGTACTTC
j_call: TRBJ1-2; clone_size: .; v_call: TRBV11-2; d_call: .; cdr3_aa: CASSLRGTNYGYTF; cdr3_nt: TGTGCCAGCAGCTTGCGGGGTACTAACTATGGCTACACCTTC
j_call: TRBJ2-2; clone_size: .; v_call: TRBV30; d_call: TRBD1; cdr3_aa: CARLTGRTGELFF; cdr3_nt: TGTGCCAGACTGACAGGGAGAACCGGGGAGCTGTTTTTT
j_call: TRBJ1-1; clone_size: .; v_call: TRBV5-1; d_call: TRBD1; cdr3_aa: CASSLRPGGDTEAFF; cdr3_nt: TGCGCCAGCAGCTTGCGGCCAGGGGGTGACACTGAAGCTTTCTTT
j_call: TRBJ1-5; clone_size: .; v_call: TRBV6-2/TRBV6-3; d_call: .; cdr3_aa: CASSYWVRGQPQHF; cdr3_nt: TGTGCCAGCAGTTACTGGGTGCGCGGTCAGCCCCAGCATTTT
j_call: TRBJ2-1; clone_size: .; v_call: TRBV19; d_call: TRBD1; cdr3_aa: CASGRGRLVNEQFF; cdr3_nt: TGTGCCAGTGGCAGGGGGCGGTTAGTAAATGAGCAGTTCTTC
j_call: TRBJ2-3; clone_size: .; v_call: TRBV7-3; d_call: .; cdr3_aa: CASSLGEPGADTQYF; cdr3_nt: TGTGCCAGCAGCTTAGGCGAGCCGGGAGCAGATACGCAGTATTTT
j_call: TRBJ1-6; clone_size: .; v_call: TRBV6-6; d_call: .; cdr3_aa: CASMWGSNSPLHF; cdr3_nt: TGTGCCAGCATGTGGGGTTCTAATTCACCCCTCCACTTT
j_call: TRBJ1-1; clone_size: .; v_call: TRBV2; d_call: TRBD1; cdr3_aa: CASSPDRVVTEAFF; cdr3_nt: TGTGCCAGCAGCCCGGACAGGGTCGTCACTGAAGCTTTCTTT
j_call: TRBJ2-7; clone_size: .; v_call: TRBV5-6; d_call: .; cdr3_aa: CASSLTWTDSYEQYF; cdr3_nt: TGTGCCAGCAGCTTGACCTGGACAGACTCCTACGAGCAGTACTTC
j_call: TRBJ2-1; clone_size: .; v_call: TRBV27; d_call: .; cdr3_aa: CASSLHGLTSYNEQFF; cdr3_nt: TGTGCCAGCAGTTTACACGGACTCACCTCCTACAATGAGCAGTTCTTC